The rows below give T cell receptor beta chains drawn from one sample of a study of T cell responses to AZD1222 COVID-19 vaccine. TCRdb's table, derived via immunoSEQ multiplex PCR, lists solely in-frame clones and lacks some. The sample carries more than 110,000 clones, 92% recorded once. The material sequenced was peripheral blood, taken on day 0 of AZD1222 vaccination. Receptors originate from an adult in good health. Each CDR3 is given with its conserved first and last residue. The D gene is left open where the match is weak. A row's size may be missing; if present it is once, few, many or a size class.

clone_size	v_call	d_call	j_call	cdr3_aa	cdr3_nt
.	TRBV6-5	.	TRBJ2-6	CASSWTRESGANVLTF	TGTGCCAGCAGTTGGACCAGGGAATCTGGGGCCAACGTCCTGACTTTC
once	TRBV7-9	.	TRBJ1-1	CASSLVEGRDTEAFF	TGTGCCAGCAGCTTAGTTGAGGGCAGGGACACTGAAGCTTTCTTT
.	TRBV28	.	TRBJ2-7	CASSLSPGLGGYYEQYF	TGTGCCAGCAGTTTATCCCCGGGACTGGGGGGATACTACGAGCAGTACTTC
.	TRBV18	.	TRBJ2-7	CASSQGTDSSYEQYF	TGTGCCAGCTCACAGGGCACGGACAGCTCCTACGAGCAGTACTTC
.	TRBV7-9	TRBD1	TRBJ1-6	CASSQGQGHSPLHF	TGTGCCAGCAGCCAGGGACAGGGTCATTCACCCCTCCACTTT
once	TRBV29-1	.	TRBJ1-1	CSVDRGRSTEAFF	TGCAGCGTTGATAGGGGCCGGTCCACTGAAGCTTTCTTT
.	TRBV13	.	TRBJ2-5	CASSLGLKLRETQYF	TGTGCCAGCAGCTTAGGCCTTAAGTTGCGAGAGACCCAGTACTTC
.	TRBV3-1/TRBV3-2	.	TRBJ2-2	CASSQRLAVTGELFF	TGTGCCAGCAGCCAACGTCTAGCTGTGACCGGGGAGCTGTTTTTT
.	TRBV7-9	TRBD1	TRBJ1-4	CASSLGDRINEKLFF	TGTGCCAGCAGCTTAGGGGACAGGATTAATGAAAAACTGTTTTTT
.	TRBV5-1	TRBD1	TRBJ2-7	CASGQGSSYEQYF	TGCGCCAGCGGACAGGGGAGCTCCTACGAGCAGTACTTC
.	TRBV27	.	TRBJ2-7	CASREGHLYEQYF	TGTGCCAGCAGAGAAGGACACCTCTACGAGCAGTACTTC
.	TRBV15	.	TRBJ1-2	CATSRDSRDGYTF	TGTGCCACCAGCAGAGATTCCAGGGACGGCTACACCTTC
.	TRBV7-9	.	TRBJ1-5	CASSLGGDRLNQPQHF	TGTGCCAGCAGCTTAGGGGGGGACCGTCTCAATCAGCCCCAGCATTTT
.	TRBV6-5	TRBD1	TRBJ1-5	CASSYNRGQPQHF	TGTGCCAGCAGTTATAACAGGGGGCAGCCCCAGCATTTT
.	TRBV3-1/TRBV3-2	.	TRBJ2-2	CASSQGVRTGELFF	TGTGCCAGCAGCCAAGGTGTCAGAACCGGGGAGCTGTTTTTT
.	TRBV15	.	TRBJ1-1	CATSRKGLTEAFF	TGTGCCACCAGCAGAAAGGGGTTGACTGAAGCTTTCTTT
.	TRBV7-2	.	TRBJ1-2	CASSPYMDSYGYTF	TGTGCCAGCAGCCCGTATATGGACAGCTATGGCTACACCTTC
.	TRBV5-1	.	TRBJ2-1	CASSFLAGLYNEQFF	TGCGCCAGCAGCTTTCTCGCGGGACTCTACAATGAGCAGTTCTTC
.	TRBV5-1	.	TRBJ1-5	CASSLDGNSNQPQHF	TGCGCCAGCAGCTTGGACGGCAATAGCAATCAGCCCCAGCATTTT
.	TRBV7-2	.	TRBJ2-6	CASSLGPSGANVLTF	TGTGCCAGCAGCCTTGGACCCTCTGGGGCCAACGTCCTGACTTTC
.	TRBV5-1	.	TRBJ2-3	CASSLGQFTDTQYF	TGCGCCAGCAGCTTGGGGCAGTTCACAGATACGCAGTATTTT
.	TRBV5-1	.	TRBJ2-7	CASSLLTDYEQYF	TGCGCCAGCAGCTTGCTTACCGACTACGAGCAGTACTTC
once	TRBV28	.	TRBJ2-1	CASSNSPGRGTGSYNEQFF	TGTGCCAGCAGCAATTCTCCGGGACGGGGGACGGGATCCTACAATGAGCAGTTCTTC
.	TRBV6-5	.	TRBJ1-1	CASSLRHPTEAFF	TGTGCCAGCAGTCTCCGACACCCCACTGAAGCTTTCTTT
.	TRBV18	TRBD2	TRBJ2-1	CASSPYPSGLNEQFF	TGTGCCAGCTCACCATACCCTAGCGGGTTAAATGAGCAGTTCTTC
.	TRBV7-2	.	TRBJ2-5	CASNLGGGPQETQYF	TGTGCCAGCAACCTCGGCGGCGGTCCACAAGAGACCCAGTACTTC
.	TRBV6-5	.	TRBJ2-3	CASSSRQRDTQYF	TGTGCCAGCAGTTCCCGACAGAGAGATACGCAGTATTTT
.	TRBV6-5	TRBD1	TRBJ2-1	CATGTGVNEQFF	TGTGCCACCGGGACAGGTGTGAATGAGCAGTTCTTC
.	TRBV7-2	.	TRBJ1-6	CASSLMGGNSPLHF	TGTGCCAGCAGCTTGATGGGGGGAAATTCACCCCTCCACTTT
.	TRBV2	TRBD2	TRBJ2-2	CASTHWGLAGVSNTGELFF	TGTGCCAGCACCCACTGGGGACTAGCGGGAGTATCGAACACCGGGGAGCTGTTTTTT
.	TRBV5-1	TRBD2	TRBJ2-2	CASSVELAAGELFF	TGCGCCAGCAGCGTGGAACTAGCGGCCGGGGAGCTGTTTTTT
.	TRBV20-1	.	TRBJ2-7	CSARGPYEQYF	TGCAGTGCTAGAGGTCCCTACGAGCAGTACTTC
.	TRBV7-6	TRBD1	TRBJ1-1	CASSLTGVENTEAFF	TGTGCCAGCAGCTTGACAGGGGTCGAGAACACTGAAGCTTTCTTT
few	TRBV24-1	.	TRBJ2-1	CATSDGPPPGAYNEQFF	TGTGCCACCAGTGATGGACCACCCCCGGGAGCATACAATGAGCAGTTCTTC
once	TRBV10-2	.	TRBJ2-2	CASSFGPGELFF	TGCGCCAGCAGTTTCGGCCCCGGGGAGCTGTTTTTT
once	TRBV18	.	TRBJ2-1	CASSPPGTGLRSYNEQFF	TGTGCCAGCTCACCACCTGGGACCGGACTTCGGTCCTACAATGAGCAGTTCTTC
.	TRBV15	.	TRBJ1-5	CATSRDLGIGGDNQPQHF	TGTGCCACCAGCAGAGATCTTGGTATAGGAGGCGACAATCAGCCCCAGCATTTT
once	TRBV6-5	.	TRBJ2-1	CASRVSGDNPNEQFF	TGTGCCAGCAGGGTAAGCGGGGACAACCCCAATGAGCAGTTCTTC
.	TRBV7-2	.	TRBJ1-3	CASSLGRHSGNTIYF	TGTGCCAGCAGCTTAGGCAGGCACTCTGGAAACACCATATATTTT
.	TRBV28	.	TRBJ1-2	CASSPQWGRPYYGYTF	TGTGCCAGCAGTCCTCAATGGGGTCGGCCCTATTATGGCTACACCTTC